Following are 8 T cell receptor beta chains from one sample sequenced in a study of CD8 T cells in Susac syndrome. Reverse transcription of 0.5 to 1 ug RNA was performed with random hexamers. TCRdb reprocessed the immunoSEQ multiplex PCR reads with MiXCR, giving one entry per CDR3 protein. The top ten clones hold over 0.1% of a sample with 250,000 to 350,000 distinct CDR3 sequences, roughly 81% of them seen once. The sample comprised CD8+ T cells from PBMCs. The receptors derive from a human donor with multiple sclerosis.

The V and J genes are TRBV12-3 or TRBV12-4 and TRBJ1-1; D not certain. CDR3 length equals 12 residues. Trimming shortened V by 8 bases and J by 8 bases, and 15 bases separated the two germline ends. The CDR3: CASEAGSKEAFF. CDR3 DNA sequence: TGTGCCAGCGAGGCGGGAAGTAAAGAAGCTTTCTTT.

The chain combines TRBV29-1 with TRBJ1-2; TRBD1 aligns across 9 bases. The CDR3 totals 13 residues. Per the germline V gene, CDR1 is SQVTM and CDR2 is ANQGSEA. The trim removed 0 bases at V and 8 bases at J, leaving 4 bases unmatched. CDR3 sequence (DNA): TGCAGCGTTGAAGAAACAGGGGGCTGGGGCTACACCTTC. Translation gives CSVEETGGWGYTF.

This chain joins TRBV20-1 and TRBJ2-3; D remains ambiguous. With 6 bases removed from V and 5 bases from J, the gap between germline ends came to 6 bases. Germline loops: CDR1 DFQATT, CDR2 SNEGSKA (reference sequence). This CDR3 has 10 amino acids. The CDR3 loop is CSARRDTQYF. CDR3 DNA: TGCAGTGCACGGAGAGATACGCAGTATTTT.

The V gene is TRBV6-5, the J gene TRBJ2-5; D possibly matches TRBD1 or TRBD2 (6 bases each). The V gene's germline CDR1 is MNHEY and CDR2 SVGAGI. V lost 3 bases, J lost 1 base, and 12 bases lay in between. The CDR3 runs to 15 residues. CDR3 bases: TGTGCCAGCAGTTATGAGGGGGGTATCCAAGAGACCCAGTACTTC. Translation: CASSYEGGIQETQYF.

This CDR3 is CASSNGGGPYNEQFF. The DNA for the CDR3 is TGTGCCAGCAGCAACGGGGGAGGGCCCTACAATGAGCAGTTCTTC. The chain couples TRBV7-3 to TRBJ2-1; 7 bases match TRBD2. The CDR3 loop spans 15 amino acids. The V and J ends lost 5 bases and 2 bases, in that order; junction bases with no gene match: 6. CDR1 and CDR2 (germline): SGHTA, FQGTGA.

This clonotype was seen once. Relative to the germline gene, one junction end is altered; a read error may explain this. The rearrangement joins TRBV2 to TRBJ2-7, with a tentative D call TRBD1 (6 bases). The CDR3 runs to 13 residues. Germline V CDR1 and CDR2: SNHLY, FYNNEI. DNA for the CDR3: TGTGCCAGCAGTGGGGGGCGCTCCCACGAGCAGTACTTC. Translated: CASSGGRSHEQYF.

The chain combines TRBV6-1 with TRBJ2-2; maybe TRBD2 (6 bases). The germline CDR1 and CDR2 sequences are MNHNS and SASEGT. This CDR3 comprises 16 residues. The V end was cut by 3 bases, the J end by 1 base, with 12 bases between. The DNA for the CDR3 is TGTGCCAGCAGTGAGGCATCCGGGGGGAACACCGGGGAGCTGTTTTTT. Its protein is CASSEASGGNTGELFF.

This chain uses TRBV5-4 with TRBJ2-1; TRBD2 aligns across 14 bases. The CDR3 loop spans 20 amino acids. Germline assignment: CDR1 SGHNT and CDR2 YYREEE (reference sequence). V lost 4 bases and J lost 0; bases outside the gene matches: 12. CDR3 DNA sequence: TGTGCCAGCAGCGGCTCCGGGACTAGCGGGAGTCTTAGCTCCTACAATGAGCAGTTCTTC. Translated: CASSGSGTSGSLSSYNEQFF.